What follows are 10 T cell receptor beta chains derived from one specimen sequenced in a study of identical twins. TCRdb reprocessed the 5' RACE reads with MiXCR, giving one entry per CDR3 protein. The sample lists 1.5 million to 2 million distinct CDR3 sequences, less than 35% occurring once. Specimen: cord blood. These TCRs come from a newborn girl in good health.

This clonotype was seen only a few times. The rearrangement joins TRBV5-1 to TRBJ1-1, with D maybe TRBD1 (6 bases). Germline V gene sequence: CDR1 SGHRS, CDR2 YFSETQ. The CDR3 has 15 amino acids. Trimming took 0 bases from V and 0 from J, leaving 9 bases between them. The CDR3, as DNA: TGCGCCAGCAGCTTGGCTAGGGGGGTGAACACTGAAGCTTTCTTT. This translates into CASSLARGVNTEAFF.

V is TRBV5-5 and J is TRBJ2-5, with D possibly matching TRBD2 (5 bases). Germline V gene lookup returns CDR1 SGHKS and CDR2 YYEKEE (reference sequence). V was shortened by 4 bases and J by 5 bases, with 12 bases between the two germline ends. The CDR3 has 13 residues. The CDR3 coding sequence is TGTGCCAGCAGCCTACTAGTGCTCGAGACCCAGTACTTC. It encodes CASSLLVLETQYF.

This clonotype has a handful of counts. The V gene is TRBV12-3 or TRBV12-4, the J gene TRBJ2-7, with 9 bases that match TRBD2. Trimming cost V 2 bases and J 2 bases; bases outside gene matches: 4. This CDR3 is built from 15 residues. Written as DNA, the CDR3 is TGTGCCAGCAGTTTAAAGCGGGGGGACCCCTACGAGCAGTACTTC. It translates to CASSLKRGDPYEQYF.

This clonotype was detected a few times. The gene calls are TRBV3-1 and TRBJ1-1; the D is unclear. The V end lost 1 base, the J end lost 0 bases, and 9 bases lay between the germline ends. Germline-derived CDR1 and CDR2 are LGHDT and YNNKEL (reference sequence). This CDR3 has 15 amino acids. The CDR3 nucleotides are TGTGCCAGCAGCCAAGGGAGTGGTCTGAACACTGAAGCTTTCTTT. Its protein product is CASSQGSGLNTEAFF.

This clonotype was observed once. The chain couples TRBV27 to TRBJ1-3; 7 bases are a match to TRBD1. V dropped 5 bases and J dropped 4; count of bases not matched to a gene: 2. Germline CDR1 is MNHEY and CDR2 is SMNVEV (reference sequence). The CDR3 is 13 amino acids. CDR3 sequence: CASSTDRGNTIYF. CDR3 nucleotide sequence: TGTGCCAGCAGTACGGACAGGGGAAACACCATATATTTT.

The V and J genes are TRBV29-1 and TRBJ2-1, with a possible D match to TRBD2 (5 bases). CDR1 is SQVTM, CDR2 ANQGSEA, per germline. This CDR3 is built from 15 residues. The V gene lost 4 bases and the J gene lost 2 bases, with 15 bases spanning the gap. The CDR3 DNA is TGCAGCGTTGGGGAGACGCTCAGGACCTACAATGAGCAGTTCTTC. This encodes CSVGETLRTYNEQFF.

The rearrangement joins TRBV20-1 to TRBJ2-1; D unresolved. The J call may be in error: the DNA end matches TRBJ2-7 better. The CDR3 spans 14 residues. CDR1 and CDR2 (germline): DFQATT, SNEGSKA (reference sequence). The CDR3 DNA sequence: TGCAGTGCCTTTCTAACGAGCTCCTACAATGAGCAGTACTTC. As protein: CSAFLTSSYNEQYF.

This clonotype was picked up a small number of times. The chain joins TRBV10-3 to TRBJ2-3; tentatively, D is TRBD1 (5 bases). Germline V gene sequence: CDR1 ENHRY, CDR2 SYGVKD. The CDR3 is made up of 15 amino acids. Trimming pared 6 bases from V and 0 bases from J, leaving 13 bases between. CDR3 in amino acids: CAIRGAPRSTDTQYF. The CDR3 region has the DNA TGTGCCATCAGAGGGGCCCCTCGTAGCACAGATACGCAGTATTTT.

This clonotype was recorded a few times. The chain uses TRBV6-5 and TRBJ2-1, with D uncertain. CDR3 length: 15 residues. Deletions cut 0 bases from V and 0 bases from J, with 6 bases between. CDR1 is MNHEY, CDR2 SVGAGI, per germline. CDR3 DNA sequence: TGTGCCAGCAGTTACTCCCGGTCCTCCTACAATGAGCAGTTCTTC. Protein product: CASSYSRSSYNEQFF.

This clonotype was found a few times. V usage is TRBV5-1 and J usage is TRBJ1-2; possibly TRBD1 for D (6 bases). CDR1 and CDR2 from the germline V gene are SGHRS and YFSETQ. The CDR3 runs to 14 residues. V lost 4 bases and J lost 4, with 14 bases in between. The CDR3 DNA reads as TGCGCCAGCAGCCCGGGGACAATGAGCTATGGCTACACCTTC. Translating it yields CASSPGTMSYGYTF.